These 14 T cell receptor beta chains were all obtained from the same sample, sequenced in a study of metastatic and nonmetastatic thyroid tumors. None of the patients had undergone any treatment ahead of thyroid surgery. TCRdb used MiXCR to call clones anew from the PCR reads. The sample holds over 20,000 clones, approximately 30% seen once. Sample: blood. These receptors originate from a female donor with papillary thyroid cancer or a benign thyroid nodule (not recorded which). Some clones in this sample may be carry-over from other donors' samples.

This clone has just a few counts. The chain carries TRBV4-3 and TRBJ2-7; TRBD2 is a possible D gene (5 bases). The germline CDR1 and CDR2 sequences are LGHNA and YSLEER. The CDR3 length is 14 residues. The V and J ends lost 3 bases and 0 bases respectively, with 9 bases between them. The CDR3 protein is CASSQWESSYEQYF. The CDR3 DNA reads TGCGCCAGCAGCCAGTGGGAGAGCTCCTACGAGCAGTACTTC.

The CDR3 coding sequence is TGTGCCAGCAGCTCCTCACAGGGACCCGCGGGATACGAGCAGTACTTC. As protein: CASSSSQGPAGYEQYF. The chain links TRBV7-8 to TRBJ2-7; D may correspond to TRBD1 or TRBD2 (6 bases each). The CDR3 runs to 16 residues. CDR1 is SGHVS and CDR2 is FQNEAQ in the germline V gene. V dropped 4 bases and J dropped 4 bases, with 20 bases sitting between them. Filled out from reference TRBV7-8 and TRBJ2-7, the complete variable domain reads GAGVSQSPRYKVAKRGQDVALRCDPISGHVSLFWYQQALGQGPEFLTYFQNEAQLDKSGLPSDRFFAERPEGSVSTLKIQRTQQEDSAVYLCASSSSQGPAGYEQYFGPGTRLTVT.

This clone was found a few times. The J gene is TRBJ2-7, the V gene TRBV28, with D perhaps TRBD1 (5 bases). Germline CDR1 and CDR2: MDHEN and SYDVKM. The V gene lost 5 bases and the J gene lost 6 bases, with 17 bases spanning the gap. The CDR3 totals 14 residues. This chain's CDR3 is CASSAGLSLSEQYF. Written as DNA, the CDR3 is TGTGCCAGCAGTGCAGGGTTGTCGTTGTCCGAGCAGTACTTC.

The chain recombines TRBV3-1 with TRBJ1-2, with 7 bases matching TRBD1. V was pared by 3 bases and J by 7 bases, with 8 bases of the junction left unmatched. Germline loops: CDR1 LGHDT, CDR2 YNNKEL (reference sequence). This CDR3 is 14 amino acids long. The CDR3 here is CASSHRDSTGGYTF. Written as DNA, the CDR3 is TGTGCCAGCAGCCATCGGGACAGTACTGGTGGCTACACCTTC.

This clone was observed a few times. The CDR3 here is CASSLNGGYNEQFF. The CDR3 DNA is TGTGCCAGCAGTTTAAACGGCGGCTACAATGAGCAGTTCTTC. The chain uses TRBV27 and TRBJ2-1; no clear D. Trimming removed 2 bases from V and 3 bases from J, with 8 bases in between. The CDR3 runs 14 residues. Germline assignment: CDR1 MNHEY and CDR2 SMNVEV (reference sequence).

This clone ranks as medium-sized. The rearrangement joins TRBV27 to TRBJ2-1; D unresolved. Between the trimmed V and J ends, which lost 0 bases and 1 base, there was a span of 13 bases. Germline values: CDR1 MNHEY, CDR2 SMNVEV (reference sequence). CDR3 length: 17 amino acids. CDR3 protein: CASSLSRSYYSYNEQFF. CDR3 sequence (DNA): TGTGCCAGCAGTTTATCACGCAGTTATTATTCCTACAATGAGCAGTTCTTC.

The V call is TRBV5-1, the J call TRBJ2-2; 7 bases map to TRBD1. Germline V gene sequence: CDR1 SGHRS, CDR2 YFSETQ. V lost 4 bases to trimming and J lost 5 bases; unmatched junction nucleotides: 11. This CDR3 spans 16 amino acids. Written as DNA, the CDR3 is TGCGCCAGCAGCCTTTACTCACAGGGGTCAACCGGGGAGCTGTTTTTT. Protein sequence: CASSLYSQGSTGELFF.

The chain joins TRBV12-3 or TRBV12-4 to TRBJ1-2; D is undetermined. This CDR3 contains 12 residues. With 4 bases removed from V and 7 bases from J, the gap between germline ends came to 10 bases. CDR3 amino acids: CASSWQRVGYTF. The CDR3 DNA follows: TGTGCCAGCAGTTGGCAGAGAGTTGGCTACACCTTC.

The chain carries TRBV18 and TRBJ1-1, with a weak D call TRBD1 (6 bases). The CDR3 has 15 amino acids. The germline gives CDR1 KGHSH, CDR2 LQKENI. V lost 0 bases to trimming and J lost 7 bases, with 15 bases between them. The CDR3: CASSPPLGGTNEAFF. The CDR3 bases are TGTGCCAGCTCACCACCTTTGGGGGGCACAAATGAAGCTTTCTTT.

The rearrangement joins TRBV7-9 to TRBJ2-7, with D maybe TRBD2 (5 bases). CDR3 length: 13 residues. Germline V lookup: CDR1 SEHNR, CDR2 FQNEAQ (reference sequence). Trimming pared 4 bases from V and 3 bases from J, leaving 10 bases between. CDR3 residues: CASSSSDFYEQYF. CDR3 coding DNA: TGTGCCAGCAGCTCTTCGGACTTCTACGAGCAGTACTTC.

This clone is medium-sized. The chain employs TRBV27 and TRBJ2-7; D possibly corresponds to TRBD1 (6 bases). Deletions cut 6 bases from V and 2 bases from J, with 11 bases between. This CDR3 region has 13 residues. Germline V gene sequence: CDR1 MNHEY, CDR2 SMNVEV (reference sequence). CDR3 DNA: TGTGCCAGCAGGAGTCAGGGGACCTACGAGCAGTACTTC. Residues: CASRSQGTYEQYF.

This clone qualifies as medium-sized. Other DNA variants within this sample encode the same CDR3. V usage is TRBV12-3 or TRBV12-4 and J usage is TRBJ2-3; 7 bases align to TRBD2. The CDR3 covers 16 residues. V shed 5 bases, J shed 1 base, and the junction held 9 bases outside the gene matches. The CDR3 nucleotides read TGTGCCAGCAGTCCGCTGCCACGGGAGGGCACAGATACGCAGTATTTT. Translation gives CASSPLPREGTDTQYF.

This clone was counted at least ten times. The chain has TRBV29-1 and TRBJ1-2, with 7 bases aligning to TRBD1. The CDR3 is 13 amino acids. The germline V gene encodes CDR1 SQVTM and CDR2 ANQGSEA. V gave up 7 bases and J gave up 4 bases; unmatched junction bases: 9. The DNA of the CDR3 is TGCAGCGCACGAGGCGGACAGGTCTATGGCTACACCTTC. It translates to CSARGGQVYGYTF.

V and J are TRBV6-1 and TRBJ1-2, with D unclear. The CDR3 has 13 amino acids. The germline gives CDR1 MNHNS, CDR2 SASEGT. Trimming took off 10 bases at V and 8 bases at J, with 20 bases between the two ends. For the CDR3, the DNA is TGTGCCAAAGAGAGACGGGGTGATGAAGGCTACACCTTC. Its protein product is CAKERRGDEGYTF.